What follows are 19 T cell receptor beta chains derived from one specimen sequenced in a study of T cell responses to AZD1222 COVID-19 vaccine. Only in-frame clones appear in the TCRdb table, and some are missing; sequencing was by immunoSEQ multiplex PCR. This table holds 95,000 to 150,000 clones, about 93% found once. This sample comprised peripheral blood, obtained 28 days after the second AZD1222 dose. Receptors originate from an adult who received the AZD1222 COVID-19 vaccine.

V and J are TRBV19 and TRBJ2-7; 9 bases are shared with TRBD2. This CDR3 comprises 14 residues. V was clipped by 4 bases and J by 2 bases; unmatched bases: 3. The V gene's germline CDR1 is LNHDA and CDR2 SQIVND (reference sequence). The CDR3 spells CASSSSGSPYEQYF. The CDR3 DNA follows: TGTGCCAGTAGTAGTAGCGGGAGCCCCTACGAGCAGTACTTC. Drawing the rest from reference TRBV19 and TRBJ2-7, the complete variable domain is DGGITQSPKYLFRKEGQNVTLSCEQNLNHDAMYWYRQDPGQGLRLIYYSQIVNDFQKGDIAEGYSVSREKKESFPLTVTSAQKNPTAFYLCASSSSGSPYEQYFGPGTRLTVT.

The V call is TRBV12-3 or TRBV12-4, the J call TRBJ2-1, with D possibly TRBD1 on 6 matching bases. The V end lost 2 bases, the J end lost 9 bases, and 11 bases lay between the germline ends. CDR3 length: 13 amino acids. This CDR3 reads CASSLKGVSEQFF. CDR3 sequence (DNA): TGTGCCAGCAGTTTAAAGGGGGTGAGTGAGCAGTTCTTC.

V is TRBV15 and J is TRBJ1-4; a possible D gene is TRBD1 (5 bases). This CDR3 has 15 residues. Trimming removed 0 bases at V and 8 bases at J, with 13 bases between. Germline CDR1 LNHNV, CDR2 YYDKDF (reference sequence). The CDR3 sequence is CATSRDLREREKLFF. The CDR3 DNA reads as TGTGCCACCAGCAGAGATCTCAGGGAGAGGGAAAAACTGTTTTTT. Full variable domain (missing parts from reference TRBV15 and TRBJ1-4): DAMVIQNPRYQVTQFGKPVTLSCSQTLNHNVMYWYQQKSSQAPKLLFHYYDKDFNNEADTPDNFQSRRPNTSFCFLDIRSPGLGDTAMYLCATSRDLREREKLFFGSGTQLSVL.

The chain combines TRBV18 with TRBJ2-5; either TRBD1 or TRBD2 may supply D (5 bases each). Germline CDR1 and CDR2: KGHSH and LQKENI. The CDR3 runs to 15 residues. V was shortened by 3 bases and J by 2 bases, with 13 bases between the two germline ends. The DNA for the CDR3 is TGTGCCAGCTCACCCGCCGGGACGTTGCAAGAGACCCAGTACTTC. This encodes CASSPAGTLQETQYF.

V gene TRBV9 combines with J gene TRBJ2-1; D unresolved. V lost 4 bases, J lost 0 bases, and 17 bases lay in between. This CDR3 is 17 amino acids long. Looked up from germline, CDR1 is SGDLS and CDR2 is YYNGEE. Here the CDR3 reads CASSLRGDISSYNEQFF. The DNA for the CDR3 is TGTGCCAGCAGCCTACGAGGAGACATTAGCTCCTACAATGAGCAGTTCTTC.

This clone was seen only once. The chain uses TRBV4-3 and TRBJ1-2; D is unresolved. V lost 1 base to trimming and J lost 3 bases, with 6 bases between them. This CDR3 spans 13 amino acids. CDR1 is LGHNA and CDR2 is YSLEER in the germline V gene. The CDR3, as DNA: TGCGCCAGCAGCCAAGGGGTTCACTATGGCTACACCTTC. Amino acids: CASSQGVHYGYTF.

V and J are TRBV5-1 and TRBJ1-2; D is uncertain. The CDR3 runs 12 residues. V shed 4 bases and J shed 2 bases, with 6 bases lying between them. Germline V gives CDR1 SGHRS, CDR2 YFSETQ. Here the CDR3 reads CASSNGNYGYTF. In nucleotides, the CDR3 is TGCGCCAGCAGCAACGGGAACTATGGCTACACCTTC.

This clone was detected once. The chain couples TRBV16 to TRBJ1-2; D not resolved. The germline gives CDR1 KGHSY, CDR2 FQNENV. Trimming cost V 0 bases and J 4 bases, with 12 bases left between them. The CDR3 spans 15 residues. The CDR3 sequence is CASSQSFGTGYGYTF. In DNA, the CDR3 is TGTGCCAGCAGCCAATCCTTCGGAACTGGCTATGGCTACACCTTC.

The V call is TRBV18, the J call TRBJ2-3; tentatively, D is TRBD2 (5 bases). Germline loops: CDR1 KGHSH, CDR2 LQKENI. V was trimmed by 5 bases and J by 2 bases, leaving 17 bases between them. The CDR3 has 16 residues. The CDR3 spells CASSTPEGRITDTQYF. The CDR3 region has the DNA TGTGCCAGCTCAACGCCCGAGGGCCGGATCACAGATACGCAGTATTTT.

The J gene is TRBJ1-5, the V gene TRBV12-5, with TRBD1 identical over 9 bases. The V gene's germline CDR1 is LGHNT and CDR2 FRNRAP. J lost 4 bases, V lost 3 bases, and 7 bases had no gene match. The CDR3 is made up of 16 amino acids. The CDR3 sequence: CASGFVTGGRNQPQHF. CDR3 nucleotide sequence: TGTGCTAGTGGTTTTGTGACAGGGGGGAGGAATCAGCCCCAGCATTTT.

As for this clone: One end of the junction fails to match germline, which may point to a read error. The CDR3 reads CANSLGQGHNEQFF. The CDR3 DNA follows: TGTGCCAACTCACTCGGACAGGGGCACAATGAGCAGTTCTTC. The V gene is TRBV18, the J gene TRBJ2-1; TRBD1 matches 9 bases. This CDR3 spans 14 amino acids. The germline V gene has CDR1 KGHSH and CDR2 LQKENI.

The V gene is TRBV7-9, the J gene TRBJ1-2; a weak D match, TRBD1 (5 bases). Germline values: CDR1 SEHNR, CDR2 FQNEAQ (reference sequence). V was shortened by 6 bases and J by 7 bases, with 21 bases between the two germline ends. There are 15 residues in the CDR3. CDR3 sequence reads: CASSSAWGGTGGYTF. DNA for the CDR3: TGTGCCAGCAGTTCCGCTTGGGGAGGGACCGGTGGCTACACCTTC.

The chain is built from TRBV7-2 and TRBJ1-4; no clear D. The CDR3 consists of 15 residues. V was clipped by 0 bases and J by 7 bases, with 12 bases between them. Germline-derived CDR1 and CDR2 are SGHTA and FQGNSA. The CDR3 spells CASSLANVRGEKLFF. Here the CDR3 DNA reads TGTGCCAGCAGCTTAGCAAACGTACGGGGTGAAAAACTGTTTTTT.

The rearrangement uses TRBV27 and TRBJ1-6; a weak D match, TRBD1 (6 bases). The CDR3 is 18 amino acids. Germline lookup yields CDR1 MNHEY and CDR2 SMNVEV (reference sequence). Trimming removed 5 bases at V and 4 bases at J, with 21 bases between. In DNA form, the CDR3 reads TGTGCCAGCAGTCCAGTCCTACAGGGAGTCCCTTATAATTCACCCCTCCACTTT. Its protein is CASSPVLQGVPYNSPLHF.

This chain joins TRBV14 and TRBJ2-4; perhaps TRBD2 as D (6 bases). The germline gives CDR1 SGHDN, CDR2 FVKESK. The CDR3 contains 12 residues. V was cut by 4 bases and J by 7 bases, with 8 bases left in between. The DNA for the CDR3 is TGTGCCAGCAGCCCGGGACTGAACATTCAGTACTTC. It specifies CASSPGLNIQYF.

The chain is built from TRBV7-9 and TRBJ2-1, with 9 bases that match TRBD2. The CDR3 has 13 residues. The ends lost 8 bases at V and 5 bases at J; junction bases unmatched: 4. CDR1 SEHNR and CDR2 FQNEAQ come from the germline V gene (reference sequence). The CDR3 loop is CASEASGDNEQFF. In DNA, the CDR3 is TGTGCCAGCGAGGCTAGCGGGGACAATGAGCAGTTCTTC.

CDR3 amino acids: CASSRGSSEKLFF. The CDR3 DNA sequence: TGCGCCAGCAGCCGTGGCAGTTCAGAAAAACTGTTTTTT. The rearrangement joins TRBV5-1 to TRBJ1-4; D not certain. This CDR3 has 13 amino acids. The germline V and J ends were trimmed by 4 bases and 8 bases, with 12 bases remaining between them. From germline, CDR1 is SGHRS and CDR2 YFSETQ. The whole variable domain, filled in from reference TRBV5-1 and TRBJ1-4, reads KAGVTQTPRYLIKTRGQQVTLSCSPISGHRSVSWYQQTPGQGLQFLFEYFSETQRNKGNFPGRFSGRQFSNSRSEMNVSTLELGDSALYLCASSRGSSEKLFFGSGTQLSVL.

This rearrangement joins TRBV7-9 to TRBJ1-5; 7 bases align to TRBD1. Trimming cost V 1 base and J 6 bases; bases outside gene matches: 3. The CDR3 extends over 14 amino acids. Per germline, CDR1 SEHNR and CDR2 FQNEAQ (reference sequence). The CDR3 DNA sequence: TGTGCCAGCAGCTTAGGAGGGGGCGTTCAGCCCCAGCATTTT. Its protein is CASSLGGGVQPQHF. The whole variable domain, filled in from reference TRBV7-9 and TRBJ1-5, reads DTGVSQNPRHKITKRGQNVTFRCDPISEHNRLYWYRQTLGQGPEFLTYFQNEAQLEKSRLLSDRFSAERPKGSFSTLEIQRTEQGDSAMYLCASSLGGGVQPQHFGDGTRLSIL.

The chain combines TRBV7-2 with TRBJ2-1, with no clear D. Germline loops: CDR1 SGHTA, CDR2 FQGNSA. The CDR3 consists of 13 residues. The V end was cut by 6 bases, the J end by 6 bases, with 12 bases between. The CDR3 DNA sequence: TGTGCCAGCAGTACTGTCCCGGGCAATGAGCAGTTCTTC. Translation gives CASSTVPGNEQFF. Looking up the rest from reference TRBV7-2 and TRBJ2-1 gives the full variable domain: GAGVSQSPSNKVTEKGKDVELRCDPISGHTALYWYRQSLGQGLEFLIYFQGNSAPDKSGLPSDRFSAERTGGSVSTLTIQRTQQEDSAVYLCASSTVPGNEQFFGPGTRLTVL.